The 3 T cell receptor beta chains listed next were all sequenced from one sample in a study of blood T cell repertoires in COVID-19 (dated by TCRdb to the early 2020s). The method behind the library was the immunoSEQ multiplex PCR assay. TCRdb's version of the immuneACCESS table is confined to in-frame rearrangements and falls short of the full clone set. An unresolved V gene accounts for under half of the shortfall where checked; the remainder is of unknown origin. This sample holds roughly 170,000 clones; 79% were observed only once. The ten largest clonotypes hold approximately 7.7% of the sample. Sequencing was done on a sample of peripheral blood. The receptors here all came from a woman aged 60 to 75 with COVID-19, enrolled during active disease.

This sequence joins TRBV12-2 and TRBJ1-1; TRBD1 reflects the table's D call only, with no check against the DNA. TRBV12-2 is a documented pseudogene. This CDR3 contains 16 residues. Here the CDR3 DNA reads TGTGCAAGTCGCTTAGCGGTCAGGGTTAGAAACACTGAAGCTTTCTTT. It is translated as CASRLAVRVRNTEAFF.

This chain joins TRBV11-2 and TRBJ2-1; D is perhaps TRBD2 (5 bases). This CDR3 has 13 residues. The germline V and J ends were trimmed by 9 bases and 5 bases, with 14 bases remaining between them. Germline-derived CDR1 and CDR2 are SGHAT and FQNNGV. The CDR3 here is CASGVRAHNEQFF. CDR3 in DNA: TGTGCCAGTGGAGTGCGGGCCCACAATGAGCAGTTCTTC.

A single count supports this clone. The J gene is TRBJ2-1, the V gene TRBV20-1; 7 nucleotides agree with TRBD1. Per germline, CDR1 DFQATT and CDR2 SNEGSKA (reference sequence). This CDR3 region has 11 residues. V lost 6 bases, J lost 7 bases, and 3 bases stayed unmatched. CDR3 region: CSAGQQNEQFF. CDR3 sequence (DNA): TGCAGTGCGGGACAGCAGAATGAGCAGTTCTTC.